This entry is about one T cell receptor beta chain. The data originate from a study of blood T cell repertoires in COVID-19. At the level of the study: The analysed material was cDNA or gDNA that came from T cells, B-cell-depleted T cells, or PBMCs.

Profiling relied on immunoSEQ multiplex PCR, and the TCRdb table lists in-frame clones only, not all of them. This sample has 100,000 to 150,000 clones, with almost 80% found just once. V lost 6 bases, J lost 3 bases, and 7 bases stayed unmatched. The CDR3 runs to 16 residues. From germline, CDR1 is MNHNY and CDR2 SVGAGI (reference sequence). The sequenced sample was peripheral blood. This receptor was identified in a human donor in a cohort sampled during active COVID-19. V gene TRBV6-6 combines with J gene TRBJ1-4, with 10 bases matching TRBD1. CDR3 region: CASRSTGGLPNEKLFF. The CDR3 DNA follows: TGTGCCAGCAGGTCGACAGGGGGCTTGCCTAATGAAAAACTGTTTTTT.